The 27 T cell receptor beta chains in this list originate from one sample, sequenced in a study of PD-1 blockade in classical Hodgkin lymphoma. Sequencing used immunoSEQ multiplex PCR; TCRdb keeps in-frame clones, though not all of them. The repertoire consists of approximately 84,000 clones, with roughly nine tenths occurring once and the leading ten covering 20% to 25%. Every single patient, without exception, relapsed after autologous stem cell transplantation, and brentuximab vedotin exposure varied. The input for sequencing was peripheral blood mononuclear cells (PBMCs), taken at baseline. These receptors were collected from a human donor with classical Hodgkin lymphoma.

The genes are TRBV21-1 and TRBJ1-5. TRBV21-1 is marked as a pseudogene. The length of the CDR3 is 18 residues. CDR3 in DNA: TGTGCCAGCAGCATGAGACAGTATAGAGGGTATAGCAATCAGCCCCAGCATTTT. Translated, it gives CASSMRQYRGYSNQPQHF.

The V and J genes are TRBV20-1 and TRBJ2-7; D possibly corresponds to TRBD2 (6 bases). V shed 7 bases and J shed 0 bases, with 7 bases lying between them. The CDR3 extends over 11 amino acids. Germline CDR1 reads DFQATT; CDR2 reads SNEGSKA (reference sequence). The CDR3 reads CSGTNSYEQYF. The CDR3 DNA follows: TGCAGTGGGACTAACTCCTACGAGCAGTACTTC.

This chain joins TRBV5-1 and TRBJ1-1, with D perhaps matching TRBD1 (5 bases). The CDR3 contains 17 residues. The V end was cut by 0 bases, the J end by 0 bases, with 15 bases between. The germline CDR1 and CDR2 sequences are SGHRS and YFSETQ. The CDR3 bases are TGCGCCAGCAGCTTGGGCTTATTAGGGGCCATGAACACTGAAGCTTTCTTT. Protein: CASSLGLLGAMNTEAFF.

DNA for the CDR3: TGCGCCAGCAGCCCACGGGACAGCTATGGCTACACCTTC. Its translation is CASSPRDSYGYTF. The chain combines TRBV4-3 with TRBJ1-2, with 7 bases identical to TRBD1. The CDR3 extends over 13 amino acids. V shed 4 bases and J 4 bases; nucleotides not matched to a gene: 3. Germline V lookup: CDR1 LGHNA, CDR2 YSLEER.

The V gene is TRBV16, the J gene TRBJ2-5; no reliable D call. The V gene lost 1 base and the J gene lost 2 bases, with 8 bases spanning the gap. The CDR3 totals 14 residues. Per the germline V gene, CDR1 is KGHSY and CDR2 is FQNENV. The DNA of the CDR3 is TGTGCCAGCAGCCAATACATCGGACAAGAGACCCAGTACTTC. Its protein product is CASSQYIGQETQYF.

The chain has TRBV5-4 and TRBJ2-5; TRBD2 agrees at 7 bases. The CDR3 is 14 amino acids. V was pared by 3 bases and J by 5 bases, with 7 bases of the junction left unmatched. Germline V CDR1 and CDR2: SGHNT, YYREEE (reference sequence). CDR3 DNA sequence: TGTGCCAGCAGCTCCCGGGACTATAAGGAGACCCAGTACTTC. Protein: CASSSRDYKETQYF.

The chain uses TRBV19 and TRBJ2-7, with D possibly matching TRBD1 (5 bases). Trimming left V 1 base short and J 1 base short, with 11 bases between. CDR1 is LNHDA and CDR2 is SQIVND in the germline V gene (reference sequence). The CDR3 is 15 residues long. The CDR3 region is CASSIAPTDSYEQYF. Written as DNA, the CDR3 is TGTGCCAGTAGTATAGCGCCGACAGATTCCTACGAGCAGTACTTC.

This chain connects TRBV2 to TRBJ1-1; D remains unclear. The V end was cut by 5 bases, the J end by 0 bases, with 13 bases between. From germline, CDR1 is SNHLY and CDR2 FYNNEI. The CDR3 runs to 15 residues. CDR3 sequence reads: CASSRRPPVNTEAFF. The CDR3 bases are TGTGCCAGCAGTCGACGGCCTCCTGTGAACACTGAAGCTTTCTTT.

The chain joins TRBV7-9 to TRBJ1-2; D is unresolved. V was shortened by 1 base and J by 0 bases, with 12 bases between the two germline ends. The CDR3 is 16 amino acids. CDR1 is SEHNR and CDR2 is FQNEAQ in the germline V gene (reference sequence). The CDR3 nucleotides read TGTGCCAGCAGCTTAGGGCTACAGAACTCTAACTATGGCTACACCTTC. It encodes CASSLGLQNSNYGYTF.

This clone occurred a few times. This rearrangement joins TRBV10-2 to TRBJ2-7, with 11 bases lining up with TRBD1. Germline assignment: CDR1 WSHSY and CDR2 SAAADI. Losses at the gene ends were 8 bases for V and 6 bases for J; bases not matched to a gene: 6. The CDR3 covers 13 residues. The CDR3 sequence is CASGKGQGVEQYF. Written as DNA, the CDR3 is TGCGCCAGCGGGAAGGGACAGGGGGTCGAGCAGTACTTC.

V is TRBV7-9 and J is TRBJ2-7; 7 bases fit TRBD2. V trimming: 6 bases; J trimming: 0 bases; junction bases outside the gene matches: 14. The CDR3 contains 17 residues. The germline gives CDR1 SEHNR, CDR2 FQNEAQ (reference sequence). In DNA form, the CDR3 reads TGTGCCAGCAGTGGTTTAACCGGGACTATCGACTCCTACGAGCAGTACTTC. Protein product: CASSGLTGTIDSYEQYF. The complete variable domain, with remaining parts taken from reference TRBV7-9 and TRBJ2-7, reads DTGVSQNPRHKITKRGQNVTFRCDPISEHNRLYWYRQTLGQGPEFLTYFQNEAQLEKSRLLSDRFSAERPKGSFSTLEIQRTEQGDSAMYLCASSGLTGTIDSYEQYFGPGTRLTVT.

V gene TRBV27 combines with J gene TRBJ2-5; the D is unclear. Per germline, CDR1 MNHEY and CDR2 SMNVEV (reference sequence). The CDR3 spans 12 residues. Trimming took 8 bases from V and 1 from J, leaving 8 bases between them. In DNA form, the CDR3 reads TGTGCCAGCGGCCAGACCCAAGAGACCCAGTACTTC. This gives the protein CASGQTQETQYF.

This sequence joins TRBV6-1 and TRBJ1-2, with no clear D. The ends were cut back, 3 bases at V and 5 bases at J, with 10 bases in the middle. The CDR3 consists of 13 residues. Germline V gene sequence: CDR1 MNHNS, CDR2 SASEGT. The CDR3 bases are TGTGCCAGCAGTGACCGGTTCTTATATGGCTACACCTTC. It encodes CASSDRFLYGYTF.

This chain links TRBV6-1 with TRBJ2-6; D is unclear. The germline CDR1 and CDR2 sequences are MNHNS and SASEGT. The CDR3 totals 14 residues. The ends were cut back, 4 bases at V and 6 bases at J, with 10 bases in the middle. In DNA, the CDR3 is TGTGCCAGCAGTGTGGCTCTGGAGGCCAACGTCCTGACTTTC. This sequence encodes CASSVALEANVLTF.

This CDR3 is CASSYSSRSYNEQFF. CDR3 DNA sequence: TGTGCCAGCAGTTACAGTTCCAGGTCCTACAATGAGCAGTTCTTC. V usage is TRBV6-5 and J usage is TRBJ2-1; D not resolved. Looked up from germline, CDR1 is MNHEY and CDR2 is SVGAGI. V was clipped by 2 bases and J by 1 base, with 9 bases between them. There are 15 residues in the CDR3.

As DNA, the CDR3 is TGTGCCAGCAAGTCCACGGCCGGGGAGCTGTTTTTT. It specifies CASKSTAGELFF. V gene TRBV28 combines with J gene TRBJ2-2; no firm D call. CDR1 is MDHEN, CDR2 SYDVKM, per germline. Trimming took off 7 bases at V and 6 bases at J, with 9 bases between the two ends. The CDR3 totals 12 residues.

CDR3 bases: TGCGCCAGCAGACAGACCGGACAGGGGGACCCTGAAGCTTTCTTT. Translation gives CASRQTGQGDPEAFF. V is TRBV5-1 and J is TRBJ1-1, with TRBD1 matching 10 bases. The CDR3 consists of 15 residues. The V and J ends lost 5 bases and 6 bases, in that order; junction bases with no gene match: 10. The germline CDR1 and CDR2 sequences are SGHRS and YFSETQ.

This clone has just one count. This sequence joins TRBV6-5 and TRBJ2-1, with D uncertain. Germline CDR1 MNHEY, CDR2 SVGAGI. Trimming left V 4 bases short and J 0 bases short, with 4 bases between. The CDR3 length is 13 residues. In DNA form, the CDR3 reads TGTGCCAGCAGTTCCCTCTCCTACAATGAGCAGTTCTTC. Encoded protein: CASSSLSYNEQFF.

The rearrangement uses TRBV6-1 and TRBJ1-2, with TRBD1 as a possible D gene (6 bases). Germline V gene data show CDR1 as MNHNS and CDR2 as SASEGT. V was trimmed by 4 bases and J by 10 bases, leaving 19 bases between them. CDR3 length equals 14 residues. In DNA, the CDR3 is TGTGCCAGCAGTGCACGACAGGAACCTCCTGTCTACACCTTC. Its protein is CASSARQEPPVYTF.

The chain uses TRBV27 and TRBJ1-5, with a weak D call TRBD1 (5 bases). The V end lost 2 bases, the J end lost 7 bases, and 12 bases lay between the germline ends. The CDR3 is 14 residues long. Germline CDR1 and CDR2: MNHEY and SMNVEV (reference sequence). CDR3 nucleotide sequence: TGTGCCAGCAGTTTACGGCAGGGTGGCCAGCCCCAGCATTTT. The encoded protein is CASSLRQGGQPQHF.

The gene calls are TRBV6-5 and TRBJ2-1; perhaps TRBD2 as D (6 bases). Per the germline V gene, CDR1 is MNHEY and CDR2 is SVGAGI. Trimming stripped 6 bases from V and 5 bases from J, with 14 bases between. CDR3 size: 14 residues. CDR3 in DNA: TGTGCCAGCAGGGGGTTGGTAGCGGACAATGAGCAGTTCTTC. Protein: CASRGLVADNEQFF.

This chain uses TRBV19 with TRBJ1-1; D may be TRBD1 (6 bases). The CDR3 sequence is 16 residues long. Germline CDR1 is LNHDA and CDR2 is SQIVND (reference sequence). The V end was cut by 1 base, the J end by 1 base, with 13 bases between. The chain's CDR3 is CASSIVRGAQNTEAFF. CDR3 sequence (DNA): TGTGCCAGTAGTATAGTAAGGGGGGCACAGAACACTGAAGCTTTCTTT.

This clone was seen a few times. The chain combines TRBV5-5 with TRBJ2-2; 14 bases match TRBD2. In germline, CDR1 is SGHKS, CDR2 YYEKEE (reference sequence). Trimming cost V 1 base and J 3 bases; bases outside gene matches: 5. The CDR3 is made up of 18 amino acids. The CDR3 DNA reads as TGTGCCAGCAGCTTGCTTGGGGGACTAGCGGGAGACACCGGGGAGCTGTTTTTT. It translates to CASSLLGGLAGDTGELFF.

The CDR3 DNA reads as TGCGCCAGCAGCCAAGATGCCTTTCCCACGTACGAGCAGTACTTC. Translated, it gives CASSQDAFPTYEQYF. The J gene is TRBJ2-7, the V gene TRBV4-3, with unresolved D. With 0 bases removed from V and 4 bases from J, the gap between germline ends came to 13 bases. Germline V gene lookup returns CDR1 LGHNA and CDR2 YSLEER. CDR3 size: 15 residues.

The chain recombines TRBV10-1 with TRBJ2-7; D possibly corresponds to TRBD1 (5 bases). The CDR3 runs to 14 residues. CDR1 is WNHNN and CDR2 is SYGVQD in the germline V gene (reference sequence). Trimming left V 3 bases short and J 2 bases short, with 11 bases between. CDR3 bases: TGCGCCAGCAGTGACTGGACACAGCCCTACGAGCAGTACTTC. It is translated as CASSDWTQPYEQYF.

The CDR3 is CASSSWDGTYEQYF. The CDR3, as DNA: TGTGCCAGCAGCTCGTGGGACGGTACCTACGAGCAGTACTTC. This chain joins TRBV7-2 and TRBJ2-7; D may be TRBD1 or TRBD2 (5 bases each). The CDR3 loop spans 14 amino acids. Germline V gives CDR1 SGHTA, CDR2 FQGNSA. The germline V and J ends were trimmed by 4 bases and 2 bases, with 12 bases remaining between them. The variable domain in full, completed from reference TRBV7-2 and TRBJ2-7, reads GAGVSQSPSNKVTEKGKDVELRCDPISGHTALYWYRQSLGQGLEFLIYFQGNSAPDKSGLPSDRFSAERTGGSVSTLTIQRTQQEDSAVYLCASSSWDGTYEQYFGPGTRLTVT.

The J gene is TRBJ2-7, the V gene TRBV7-2; 7 bases agree with TRBD1. Germline V gene lookup returns CDR1 SGHTA and CDR2 FQGNSA. The CDR3 runs to 13 residues. Trimming took 3 bases from V and 4 from J; bases not matched to a gene: 3. In DNA form, the CDR3 reads TGTGCCAGCAGCTTCGGGACAGCTTACGAGCAGTACTTC. Its protein product is CASSFGTAYEQYF.